The 18 T cell receptor delta chains in this list originate from one sample, sequenced in a study of human gamma delta and Vdelta1 T cells (dated by TCRdb to the late 2010s). No cognate antigen is known for these TCRs. Library method: PCR. This sample was sequenced with an Illumina MiSeq. TCRdb reanalyzed the public reads with the CATT caller, and identical DNA sequences were merged afterwards. The sample table records around 6,000 delta-chain clones; more than 35% of these occur just once. Around 9.5% of the sample belongs to the ten largest clones. Sequencing input: Vdelta1 gamma-delta T cells from blood grown in culture (DOT cells). Interpreted using the paper, the cell subset or site label stands for: Delta One T cells, in vitro expanded/differentiated Vd1+ gamma-delta T cells. The receptors shown here come from a human donor in good health.

The chain links TRDV1 to TRDJ1; perhaps TRDD3 as D (6 bases). Germline lookup yields CDR1 TSWWSYY and CDR2 QGS. The ends were cut back, 1 base at V and 2 bases at J, with 26 bases in the middle. This CDR3 is built from 20 residues. CDR3 residues: CALGEHASHRGDTYTDKLIF. The CDR3 DNA follows: TGTGCTCTTGGGGAACATGCTTCCCATCGGGGGGACACCTATACCGATAAACTCATCTTT.

This clone has only a few counts. This chain uses TRDV1 with TRDJ1, with 7 bases lining up with TRDD2. There are 16 residues in the CDR3. With 4 bases clipped from V and 8 bases from J, the junction kept 16 bases outside the gene matches. Per the germline V gene, CDR1 is TSWWSYY and CDR2 is QGS. In nucleotides, the CDR3 is TGTGCTCTTGGGGGATTTCCTACGCCCCCCCCAGTCAAACTCATCTTT. Translated, it gives CALGGFPTPPPVKLIF.

The chain has TRDV1 and TRDJ1; 12 bases map to TRDD3. With 2 bases clipped from V and 1 base from J, the junction kept 11 bases outside the gene matches. CDR1 is TSWWSYY and CDR2 is QGS in the germline V gene. The CDR3 is 19 amino acids. CDR3 sequence (DNA): TGTGCTCTTGGGGAAGTCCGGCGACTGGGGGATACTAGCACCGATAAACTCATCTTT. Protein product: CALGEVRRLGDTSTDKLIF.

V is TRDV1 and J is TRDJ1, with 13 bases aligning to TRDD3. The CDR3 has 25 residues. Germline V gives CDR1 TSWWSYY, CDR2 QGS. V dropped 4 bases and J dropped 0; count of bases not matched to a gene: 29. The CDR3: CALGGEGPPHSDWGIRIKYTDKLIF. For the CDR3, the DNA is TGTGCTCTTGGGGGGGAGGGTCCCCCCCATAGCGACTGGGGGATACGAATAAAGTACACCGATAAACTCATCTTT.

This clone ranks as medium-sized. J is TRDJ1 and V is TRDV1, with TRDD3 matching 12 bases. Germline-derived CDR1 and CDR2 are TSWWSYY and QGS. CDR3 length: 24 residues. J gave up 4 bases and V 0 bases, and 27 bases lay outside the gene matches. CDR3 region: CALGELAPRVLSAGGYARFDKLIF. The DNA of the CDR3 is TGTGCTCTTGGGGAACTCGCGCCGAGGGTTTTATCGGCTGGGGGATACGCACGATTCGATAAACTCATCTTT.

The rearrangement links TRDV1 to TRDJ1; 7 bases are a match to TRDD3. CDR1 TSWWSYY and CDR2 QGS come from the germline V gene. Germline trimming cut 5 bases from V and 2 bases from J; bases unmatched to any gene: 20. The CDR3 runs to 19 residues. CDR3 residues: CALGCLRPGGSGGTDKLIF. The CDR3 nucleotides are TGTGCTCTTGGGTGCCTACGCCCTGGGGGCTCAGGGGGGACCGATAAACTCATCTTT.

The chain recombines TRDV1 with TRDJ1; 7 bases are shared with TRDD3. The germline CDR1 and CDR2 sequences are TSWWSYY and QGS. The CDR3 covers 21 residues. The trim removed 0 bases at V and 0 bases at J, leaving 19 bases unmatched. The CDR3 coding sequence is TGTGCTCTTGGGGAACTCAGTCCCATGGAACTGGGGATCCGGTACACCGATAAACTCATCTTT. This encodes CALGELSPMELGIRYTDKLIF.

This sequence joins TRDV1 and TRDJ1; 7 bases are a match to TRDD2. With 1 base clipped from V and 3 bases from J, the junction kept 11 bases outside the gene matches. The CDR3 spans 17 residues. CDR1 TSWWSYY and CDR2 QGS come from the germline V gene. The CDR3 DNA reads TGTGCTCTTGGGGAACCCCATTCCTACGGAGGGTCCGATAAACTCATCTTT. This gives the protein CALGEPHSYGGSDKLIF.

This chain links TRDV1 with TRDJ1; D ambiguous. The germline V gene has CDR1 TSWWSYY and CDR2 QGS. With 3 bases removed from V and 4 bases from J, the gap between germline ends came to 9 bases. The length of the CDR3 is 13 residues. The CDR3 is CALGERRLDKLIF. The CDR3 region has the DNA TGTGCTCTTGGGGAGCGCCGACTCGATAAACTCATCTTT.

The genes are TRDV1 and TRDJ1, with D hard to call. CDR3 length: 15 residues. With 3 bases removed from V and 3 bases from J, the gap between germline ends came to 14 bases. Germline CDR1 is TSWWSYY and CDR2 is QGS. CDR3 protein: CALGELLIAPDKLIF. In DNA, the CDR3 is TGTGCTCTTGGGGAGTTACTCATTGCCCCCGATAAACTCATCTTT.

This clone is judged medium-sized (0.01 to 0.1%). The gene calls are TRDV1 and TRDJ1; 10 positions agree with TRDD3. V trimming: 2 bases; J trimming: 4 bases; junction bases outside the gene matches: 25. The CDR3 extends over 22 amino acids. Germline V gives CDR1 TSWWSYY, CDR2 QGS. DNA for the CDR3: TGTGCTCTTGGGGAAATTGCGCAACTACCCGTACTGGGGGATGGTGGAGACGATAAACTCATCTTT. Protein product: CALGEIAQLPVLGDGGDDKLIF.

The genes are TRDV1 and TRDJ1, with 7 bases lining up with TRDD3. The CDR3 sequence is 22 residues long. Germline loops: CDR1 TSWWSYY, CDR2 QGS. Trimming cost V 2 bases and J 0 bases; bases outside gene matches: 24. The CDR3 DNA sequence: TGTGCTCTTGGGGAAACCAATACTGGGGATAGACGATCCCGGTGGGACACCGATAAACTCATCTTT. Translation: CALGETNTGDRRSRWDTDKLIF.

On this clone: One end of the junction varies from germline; a read error may be responsible. The sample holds other DNA sequences that translate to the same CDR3. The chain combines TRDV1 with TRDJ1, with TRDD3 matching 9 bases. Germline V CDR1 and CDR2: TSWWSYY, QGS. The CDR3 extends over 21 amino acids. This CDR3 is CALGEVGWGAGDTRRTDKLIF. As DNA, the CDR3 is TGTGCTCTTGGGGAAGTCGGCTGGGGTGCTGGGGATACGCGTCGCACCGACAAACTCATCTTT.

The rearrangement links TRDV1 to TRDJ1; D perhaps matches TRDD3 (6 bases). Deletions cut 5 bases from V and 2 bases from J, with 33 bases between. The CDR3 is 21 amino acids. Per the germline V gene, CDR1 is TSWWSYY and CDR2 is QGS. CDR3 loop: CALGPPAYLVGAARGTDKLIF. CDR3 DNA sequence: TGTGCTCTTGGGCCACCTGCCTACTTAGTGGGGGCCGCGAGGGGTACCGATAAACTCATCTTT.

The chain is built from TRDV1 and TRDJ1; perhaps TRDD2 as D (6 bases). Germline assignment: CDR1 TSWWSYY and CDR2 QGS. Trimming took 5 bases from V and 0 from J, leaving 40 bases between them. This CDR3 is 24 amino acids long. CDR3 loop: CALGSPSPSWILRDGEMYTDKLIF. In DNA form, the CDR3 reads TGTGCTCTTGGGTCACCTTCACCTTCGTGGATCCTACGGGACGGGGAAATGTACACCGATAAACTCATCTTT.

V gene TRDV1 combines with J gene TRDJ1; TRDD3 aligns across 9 bases. CDR1 is TSWWSYY and CDR2 is QGS in the germline V gene. The CDR3 spans 20 residues. Trimming took 0 bases from V and 1 from J; bases not matched to a gene: 15. CDR3 DNA sequence: TGTGCTCTTGGGGAACTGGACGTTGGTACTGGGGGACCACTCACCGATAAACTCATCTTT. Residues: CALGELDVGTGGPLTDKLIF.

This clone occurred a few times. V gene TRDV1 combines with J gene TRDJ1; 9 bases line up with TRDD3. Trimming cost V 1 base and J 0 bases; bases outside gene matches: 27. Germline lookup yields CDR1 TSWWSYY and CDR2 QGS. The CDR3 extends over 24 amino acids. The CDR3 spells CALGEPQVRGWGYDPPPYTDKLIF. In DNA, the CDR3 is TGTGCTCTTGGGGAACCCCAAGTCCGAGGCTGGGGATACGATCCACCCCCGTACACCGATAAACTCATCTTT.

The gene calls are TRDV1 and TRDJ1, with 10 positions matching TRDD3. Germline V gene lookup returns CDR1 TSWWSYY and CDR2 QGS. V was clipped by 6 bases and J by 4 bases; unmatched bases: 20. The CDR3 is 19 residues long. CDR3 nucleotides: TGTGCTCTTGGTATCAGCTGGGGGATATATCAAGGTATTAACGATAAACTCATCTTT. Translation gives CALGISWGIYQGINDKLIF.